This record covers a single T cell receptor (beta chain). These data come from a study of glioma-infiltrating T cells. TCR alpha and beta CDR3 regions were amplified from RNA using iRepertoire nested multiplex PCR. Each CDR3 protein is one row after TCRdb ran MiXCR on the multiplex PCR reads. Of 150,000 to 200,000 distinct CDR3 sequences detected, about 46% appear once; the ten largest clones hold roughly 5.4%. Germline CDR1 and CDR2: LGHDT and YNNKEL (reference sequence). Trimming stripped 2 bases from V and 0 bases from J, with 13 bases between. The length of the CDR3 is 16 residues. The sequence derives from a human donor with low-grade glioma or glioblastoma, undergoing nonglioma brain surgery, or in good health (not recorded which). Sequencing was done on a sample of glioma tissue, nonneoplastic brain tissue, or PBMCs (not recorded which). The gene calls are TRBV3-1 and TRBJ2-5; TRBD2 is a possible D gene (5 bases). Here the CDR3 reads CASSQSVRGNQETQYF. CDR3 DNA: TGTGCCAGCAGCCAATCGGTGAGAGGGAACCAAGAGACCCAGTACTTC.